This T cell receptor (beta chain) was identified in a study of T cell responses to AZD1222 COVID-19 vaccine. The CDR3 sequence is 12 residues long. Germline V gene sequence: CDR1 MNHNS, CDR2 SASEGT. Trimming stripped 5 bases from V and 6 bases from J, with 8 bases between. As for this clone: Its matching antigen is unknown.

Clones were sequenced by immunoSEQ multiplex PCR, and TCRdb holds only the in-frame ones, with some missing. The repertoire includes some 84,000 clones, about 87% of them detected once, and roughly 15% sits in the top ten. Study observations and caveats: Across the whole spike, CD4 TCRs peaked at regions 160-218 and 743-854. Within unmutated variant regions lay the reported targets of nearly half of spike-specific TCRs. All repertoire sampling was performed exclusively after the peak T cell response.

The starting material was peripheral blood, obtained on day 0 of AZD1222 vaccination. This clonotype originated in an adult in good health. The V gene is TRBV6-1, the J gene TRBJ1-5; D remains unclear. The CDR3 sequence: CASSSGVQPQHF. CDR3 in DNA: TGTGCCAGCAGTTCGGGAGTTCAGCCCCAGCATTTT.